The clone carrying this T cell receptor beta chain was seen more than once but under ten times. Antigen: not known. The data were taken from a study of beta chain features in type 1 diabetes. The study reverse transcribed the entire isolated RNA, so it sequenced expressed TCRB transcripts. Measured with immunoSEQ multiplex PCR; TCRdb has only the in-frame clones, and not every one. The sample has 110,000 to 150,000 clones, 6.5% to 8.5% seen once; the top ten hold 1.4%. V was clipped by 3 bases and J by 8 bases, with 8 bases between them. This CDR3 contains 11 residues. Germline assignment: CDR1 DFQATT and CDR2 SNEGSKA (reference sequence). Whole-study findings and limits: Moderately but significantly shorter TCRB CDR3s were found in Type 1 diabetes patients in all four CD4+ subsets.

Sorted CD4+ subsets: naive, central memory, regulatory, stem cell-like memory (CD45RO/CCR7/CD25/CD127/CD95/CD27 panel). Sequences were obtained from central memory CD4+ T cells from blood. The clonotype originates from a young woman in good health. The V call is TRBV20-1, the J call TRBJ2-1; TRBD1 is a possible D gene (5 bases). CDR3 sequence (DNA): TGCAGTGCTAGTACAGGCCATGAGCAGTTCTTC. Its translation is CSASTGHEQFF.